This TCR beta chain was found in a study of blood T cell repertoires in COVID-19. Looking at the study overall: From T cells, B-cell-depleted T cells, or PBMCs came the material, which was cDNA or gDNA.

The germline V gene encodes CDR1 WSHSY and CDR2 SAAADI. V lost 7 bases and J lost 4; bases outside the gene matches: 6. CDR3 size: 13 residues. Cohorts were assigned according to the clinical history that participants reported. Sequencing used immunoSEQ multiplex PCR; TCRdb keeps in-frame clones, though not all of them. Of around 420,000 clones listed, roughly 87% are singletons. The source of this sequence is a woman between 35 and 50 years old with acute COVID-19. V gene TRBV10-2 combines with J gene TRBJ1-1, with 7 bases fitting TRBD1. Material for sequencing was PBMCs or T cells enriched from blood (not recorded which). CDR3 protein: CASITRQGTEAFF. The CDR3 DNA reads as TGCGCCAGCATTACCAGACAGGGCACTGAAGCTTTCTTT.